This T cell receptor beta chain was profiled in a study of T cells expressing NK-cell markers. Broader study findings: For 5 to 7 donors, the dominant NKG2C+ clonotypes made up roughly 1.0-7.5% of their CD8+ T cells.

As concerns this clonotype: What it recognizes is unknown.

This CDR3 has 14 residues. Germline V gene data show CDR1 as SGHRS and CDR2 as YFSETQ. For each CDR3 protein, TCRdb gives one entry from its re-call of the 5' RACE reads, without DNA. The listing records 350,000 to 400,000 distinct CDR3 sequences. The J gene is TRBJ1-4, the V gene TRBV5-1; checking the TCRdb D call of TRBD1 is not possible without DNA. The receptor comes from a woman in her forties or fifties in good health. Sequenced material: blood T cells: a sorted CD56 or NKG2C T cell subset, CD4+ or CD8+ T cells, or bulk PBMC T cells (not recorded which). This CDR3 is CASSPLGQIEKLFF.